These 12 T cell receptor gamma chains were all obtained from the same sample, sequenced in a study of gamma-delta chains in newborns, infants, children. TCRdb re-identified clones in the reads via CATT. The sample carries about 1,100 gamma-chain clones, around half recorded once. Sequenced: blood. These receptors were collected from a child who was a newborn, infant or young child, either healthy, febrile or measles-vaccinated (not recorded which).

About this clone: Mismatch with germline at one junction end may stem from a read error. This chain connects TRGV9 to TRGJP. Since TCRdb gives no J gene, matching the DNA to germline was used here to assign it. This CDR3 comprises 17 residues. Germline assignment: CDR1 GITISATS and CDR2 ISYDGTV (reference sequence). CDR3 nucleotide sequence: TGTGCCTTGTGGGAGGGCTCCCAAGAGTTGGGCAAAAAAGTCAAGGTATTT. Translating gives CALWEGSQELGKKVKVF.

Worth noting for this clone: Additional DNA sequences in this sample encode the identical CDR3. The chain carries TRGV9 and TRGJP. Because TCRdb records no J gene, it was assigned here through a match of the DNA to germline. Germline assignment: CDR1 GITISATS and CDR2 ISYDGTV (reference sequence). The CDR3 spans 17 residues. V shed 4 bases, J shed 9 bases, and the junction held 12 bases outside the gene matches. The CDR3 loop is CALWDHAPGLGKKIKVF. The CDR3 DNA follows: TGTGCCTTGTGGGATCACGCTCCAGGGTTGGGCAAAAAAATCAAGGTATTT.

The J gene was not called, though the V gene is TRGV9. Germline V gene sequence: CDR1 GITISATS, CDR2 ISYDGTV (reference sequence). This CDR3 is built from 17 residues. The CDR3 here is CALWEVKEELGKKIKVF. CDR3 coding DNA: TGTGCCTTGTGGGAGGTGAAGGAAGAGTTGGGCAAAAAAATAAAGGTATTT.

This clone has more than one count but fewer than ten. The J gene is TRGJ1 or TRGJ2, the V gene TRGV9. TCRdb offers no J gene call, so here the DNA was matched to germline to obtain one. CDR1 is GITISATS and CDR2 is ISYDGTV in the germline V gene (reference sequence). There are 15 residues in the CDR3. V lost 1 base to trimming and J lost 10 bases; unmatched junction nucleotides: 16. CDR3 protein: CALWEVSSYRAKKLF. DNA for the CDR3: TGTGCCTTGTGGGAGGTTTCGTCTTATAGGGCAAAGAAACTCTTT.

The chain carries TRGV9 and TRGJP. TCRdb gives no J gene; it was assigned here by matching the DNA to germline. The V and J ends lost 3 bases and 3 bases, in that order; junction bases with no gene match: 5. The CDR3 totals 17 residues. Germline lookup yields CDR1 GITISATS and CDR2 ISYDGTV (reference sequence). The CDR3 DNA reads TGTGCCTTGTGGGAGCCAACGCAAGAGTTGGGCAAAAAAATCAAGGTATTT. Protein sequence: CALWEPTQELGKKIKVF.

This clone showed up just a few times. In the same sample, other DNA sequences code for this CDR3. The chain carries TRGV9 and TRGJP. The J gene comes from matching the DNA to germline here; TCRdb lacks it. V lost 0 bases to trimming and J lost 7 bases; unmatched junction nucleotides: 6. The V gene's germline CDR1 is GITISATS and CDR2 ISYDGTV (reference sequence). CDR3 length: 17 residues. The CDR3 nucleotides read TGTGCCTTGTGGGAGGTGCAGGGTGAGTTGGGCAAAAAAATCAAGGTATTT. Translated: CALWEVQGELGKKIKVF.

Only a few counts were recorded for this clone. The rearrangement links TRGV9 to TRGJP. No J segment appears in TCRdb, so it was assigned here by matching the sequence to germline. Germline V lookup: CDR1 GITISATS, CDR2 ISYDGTV (reference sequence). The CDR3 extends over 18 amino acids. The V segment lost 2 bases and the J segment 3 bases; nucleotides outside the gene matches: 7. CDR3 sequence reads: CALWEDIKQELGKKIKVF. The DNA for the CDR3 is TGTGCCTTGTGGGAGGATATAAAGCAAGAGTTGGGCAAAAAAATCAAGGTATTT.

In its sample, this clone was seen a few times. This chain connects TRGV9 to TRGJP. No J gene is reported in TCRdb; it was inferred here by comparing the DNA with germline. J gave up 5 bases and V 3 bases, and 4 bases lay outside the gene matches. Germline V gene data show CDR1 as GITISATS and CDR2 as ISYDGTV (reference sequence). CDR3 length: 16 amino acids. CDR3 sequence (DNA): TGTGCCTTGTGGGAGTATGAAGAGTTGGGCAAAAAAATCAAGGTATTT. Its translation is CALWEYEELGKKIKVF.

This clone occurred once. The V call is TRGV8, the J call TRGJ1 or TRGJ2. TCRdb carries no J gene annotation; the J gene was assigned here by matching the DNA with germline. This CDR3 is 14 amino acids long. The germline CDR1 and CDR2 sequences are VENAVY and YDSYNSRV. V lost 5 bases to trimming and J lost 7 bases; unmatched junction nucleotides: 14. The CDR3 region has the DNA TGTGCCACCTGGGGACCCCCGAGGGTATATAAGAAACTCTTT. Protein sequence: CATWGPPRVYKKLF.

The rearrangement uses TRGV9 and TRGJP. The J gene comes from matching the DNA to germline here; TCRdb lacks it. The CDR3 is 15 amino acids. V dropped 4 bases and J dropped 6; count of bases not matched to a gene: 3. CDR1 and CDR2 from the germline V gene are GITISATS and ISYDGTV (reference sequence). CDR3 residues: CALWDPELGKKIKVF. CDR3 DNA: TGTGCCTTGTGGGACCCAGAGTTGGGCAAAAAAATCAAGGTATTT.

This clone was seen only a few times. This chain connects TRGV9 to TRGJP. TCRdb carries no J gene annotation; the J gene was assigned here by matching the DNA with germline. Germline trimming cut 1 base from V and 8 bases from J; bases unmatched to any gene: 5. Germline CDR1 is GITISATS and CDR2 is ISYDGTV (reference sequence). The CDR3 is 16 residues long. The CDR3 DNA follows: TGTGCCTTGTGGGAGGTCAAAAAGTTGGGCAAAAAAATCAAGGTATTT. Protein product: CALWEVKKLGKKIKVF.

This clone has more than one count but fewer than ten. A read error may explain this, as a much larger clone is one base away. Additional DNA sequences in this sample encode the identical CDR3. In DNA form, the CDR3 reads TGTGCCTTGAGGCCGGGAATTAACAAACTCTTT. Its translation is CALRPGINKLF. The J gene has no call, while the V gene is TRGV9. Germline values: CDR1 GITISATS, CDR2 ISYDGTV (reference sequence). CDR3 length equals 11 residues.